What follows are 2 T cell receptor beta chains derived from one specimen sequenced in a study of cytomegalovirus exposure and HLA in healthy donors. A multiplex PCR was run with 60 Vbeta primers and 13 Jbeta primers. The repertoire was sequenced with immunoSEQ multiplex PCR; TCRdb's copy has only in-frame clones and lacks some. The sample shows about 73,000 clones, roughly 70% of them seen only once. The sequencing sample was made of PBMCs. These receptors all come from a man between 65 and 80 years old in good health and CMV-seronegative.

The chain has TRBV12-5 and TRBJ2-1, with D possibly TRBD1 on 5 matching bases. Trimming took off 1 base at V and 9 bases at J, with 10 bases between the two ends. Germline V gives CDR1 LGHNT, CDR2 FRNRAP. The CDR3 extends over 13 amino acids. The chain's CDR3 is CASGLAGQGEQFF. As DNA, the CDR3 is TGTGCTAGTGGTTTGGCAGGGCAGGGTGAGCAGTTCTTC. Drawing the rest from reference TRBV12-5 and TRBJ2-1, the complete variable domain is DARVTQTPRHKVTEMGQEVTMRCQPILGHNTVFWYRQTMMQGLELLAYFRNRAPLDDSGMPKDRFSAEMPDATLATLKIQPSEPRDSAVYFCASGLAGQGEQFFGPGTRLTVL.

This clone appeared a few times. This sequence joins TRBV30 and TRBJ2-7; a weak D match, TRBD1 (5 bases). The CDR3 contains 13 residues. V lost 6 bases and J 5 bases, leaving 17 bases between the germline ends. The V gene's germline CDR1 is GTSNPN and CDR2 SVGIG (reference sequence). CDR3 residues: CACSLGRAHEQYF. The CDR3 nucleotides read TGTGCCTGTTCCCTGGGCAGGGCCCACGAGCAGTACTTC.